These 27 T cell receptor beta chains share one sample of origin, sequenced in a study of cytomegalovirus exposure and HLA in healthy donors. Produced via immunoSEQ multiplex PCR; TCRdb's table is partial and in-frame only. The table has under 300,000 clones, 80% to 90% seen once. Material for sequencing was PBMCs. These receptors were collected from a young woman in good health and CMV-seronegative.

The chain has TRBV5-1 and TRBJ2-2, with a tentative D call TRBD2 (5 bases). The germline gives CDR1 SGHRS, CDR2 YFSETQ. This CDR3 is 15 amino acids long. V lost 4 bases and J lost 0, with 10 bases in between. DNA for the CDR3: TGCGCCAGCAGCCCCTTCGGGGCGAACACCGGGGAGCTGTTTTTT. Translating it yields CASSPFGANTGELFF.

This chain connects TRBV10-3 to TRBJ2-2; 7 bases are shared with TRBD1. This CDR3 region has 18 residues. J was trimmed by 5 bases and V by 5 bases; bases with no gene match: 17. Per the germline V gene, CDR1 is ENHRY and CDR2 is SYGVKD. The CDR3: CAISRWTGLMERTGELFF. CDR3 sequence (DNA): TGTGCCATCAGTCGCTGGACAGGCCTGATGGAGCGGACCGGGGAGCTGTTTTTT.

The chain carries TRBV13 and TRBJ2-2; 7 bases match TRBD1. The V segment lost 3 bases and the J segment 1 base; nucleotides outside the gene matches: 2. The CDR3 has 15 residues. CDR1 and CDR2 (germline): PRHDT, FYEKMQ (reference sequence). CDR3 sequence (DNA): TGTGCCAGCAGCTTCCGGGACAGGAACACCGGGGAGCTGTTTTTT. Protein sequence: CASSFRDRNTGELFF.

The chain uses TRBV5-1 and TRBJ1-1, with D possibly being TRBD1 (5 bases). Germline loops: CDR1 SGHRS, CDR2 YFSETQ. Trimming took off 0 bases at V and 3 bases at J, with 9 bases between the two ends. The length of the CDR3 is 14 residues. CDR3 DNA sequence: TGCGCCAGCAGCTTGGTAAGGGGCCACACTGAAGCTTTCTTT. Translated, it gives CASSLVRGHTEAFF.

The chain has TRBV29-1 and TRBJ1-2; D call uncertain. The CDR3 extends over 12 amino acids. Germline V gives CDR1 SQVTM, CDR2 ANQGSEA. Trimming pared 0 bases from V and 4 bases from J, leaving 6 bases between. Written as DNA, the CDR3 is TGCAGCGTTGAAGACCTCCCCTATGGCTACACCTTC. Amino acid sequence: CSVEDLPYGYTF.

This clone was seen a few times. This sequence joins TRBV28 and TRBJ2-7; D is unresolved. Between the trimmed V and J ends, which lost 6 bases and 1 base, there was a span of 16 bases. Germline CDR1 is MDHEN and CDR2 is SYDVKM. The CDR3 extends over 15 amino acids. The CDR3 spells CASSTGTDFSYEQYF. The CDR3 nucleotides are TGTGCCAGCAGCACCGGTACAGATTTTTCCTACGAGCAGTACTTC.

The chain links TRBV6-5 to TRBJ1-5; 9 bases fit TRBD1. Germline CDR1 is MNHEY and CDR2 is SVGAGI. The V segment lost 6 bases and the J segment 7 bases; nucleotides outside the gene matches: 7. The CDR3 sequence is 14 residues long. The CDR3, as DNA: TGTGCCAGCAGCCTGGGACAGGGTAACCAGCCCCAGCATTTT. Translated, it gives CASSLGQGNQPQHF.

This clone showed up many times. The CDR3 sequence is CASRPGQGIGELFF. The CDR3 DNA follows: TGTGCCAGCAGACCCGGACAGGGTATCGGGGAGCTGTTTTTT. V usage is TRBV25-1 and J usage is TRBJ2-2; 8 bases line up with TRBD1. This CDR3 is built from 14 residues. Germline loops: CDR1 MGHDK, CDR2 SYGVNS. Trimming took 6 bases from V and 7 from J; bases not matched to a gene: 7.

This chain links TRBV2 with TRBJ2-3; possible D gene TRBD1, 5 bases. In germline, CDR1 is SNHLY, CDR2 FYNNEI. The CDR3 has 14 residues. Trimming took 6 bases from V and 3 from J, leaving 13 bases between them. The CDR3 nucleotides read TGTGCCAGCAGGGTGGGGCTCAAGACAGATACGCAGTATTTT. The encoded protein is CASRVGLKTDTQYF.

The chain employs TRBV6-5 and TRBJ1-2; D might be TRBD1 (5 bases). Germline V CDR1 and CDR2: MNHEY, SVGAGI. The ends were cut back, 6 bases at V and 4 bases at J, with 12 bases in the middle. This CDR3 is 13 amino acids long. The CDR3 here is CASRSGGTYGYTF. CDR3 sequence (DNA): TGTGCCAGCAGGAGCGGGGGAACCTATGGCTACACCTTC.

The gene calls are TRBV5-4 and TRBJ1-2, with D perhaps matching TRBD1 (6 bases). The V and J ends lost 6 bases and 7 bases respectively, with 31 bases between them. This CDR3 spans 18 amino acids. The V gene's germline CDR1 is SGHNT and CDR2 YYREEE (reference sequence). The CDR3 spells CASKTGYRATTPQAGYTF. CDR3 sequence (DNA): TGTGCCAGCAAAACCGGATACAGGGCCACTACCCCCCAGGCTGGCTACACCTTC.

The chain links TRBV5-6 to TRBJ2-7; D call uncertain. Germline-derived CDR1 and CDR2 are SGHDT and YYEEEE. This CDR3 comprises 14 residues. V lost 4 bases, J lost 0 bases, and 11 bases lay in between. The CDR3 reads CASSPERSSYEQYF. The CDR3 bases are TGTGCCAGCAGCCCTGAGAGGAGCTCCTACGAGCAGTACTTC.

CDR3 sequence (DNA): TGTGCCAGCAGGGGTACAGGGGACACTGAAGCTTTCTTT. Its protein product is CASRGTGDTEAFF. The chain uses TRBV27 and TRBJ1-1, with 7 positions matching TRBD1. J gave up 3 bases and V 6 bases, and 4 bases lay outside the gene matches. CDR1 MNHEY and CDR2 SMNVEV come from the germline V gene (reference sequence). The length of the CDR3 is 13 residues.

The chain couples TRBV5-1 to TRBJ1-1, with TRBD1 as a possible D gene (6 bases). The CDR3 spans 17 residues. CDR1 is SGHRS and CDR2 is YFSETQ in the germline V gene. V lost 5 bases and J 1 base, leaving 21 bases between the germline ends. The CDR3 sequence is CASRGGGSGLSNTEAFF. The CDR3 nucleotides are TGCGCCAGCAGAGGTGGGGGCTCGGGTCTATCGAACACTGAAGCTTTCTTT.

The rearrangement uses TRBV28 and TRBJ1-4, with TRBD1 identical over 11 bases. This CDR3 has 13 residues. CDR1 is MDHEN, CDR2 SYDVKM, per germline. V gave up 6 bases and J gave up 11 bases; unmatched junction bases: 5. The CDR3 DNA is TGTGCCAGCAGCGGACAGGGGGCATGGAAACTGTTTTTT. Encoded protein: CASSGQGAWKLFF. Full variable domain (rest looked up from reference TRBV28 and TRBJ1-4): DVKVTQSSRYLVKRTGEKVFLECVQDMDHENMFWYRQDPGLGLRLIYFSYDVKMKEKGDIPEGYSVSREKKERFSLILESASTNQTSMYLCASSGQGAWKLFFGSGTQLSVL.

This sequence joins TRBV5-1 and TRBJ1-1; D not resolved. The CDR3 totals 17 residues. V dropped 4 bases and J dropped 0 bases, with 19 bases sitting between them. Germline CDR1 and CDR2: SGHRS and YFSETQ. CDR3: CASSPPARGHMNTEAFF. The CDR3 nucleotides read TGCGCCAGCAGCCCGCCCGCTCGTGGGCACATGAACACTGAAGCTTTCTTT. Together with reference TRBV5-1 and TRBJ1-1, the CDR3 gives the full variable domain: KAGVTQTPRYLIKTRGQQVTLSCSPISGHRSVSWYQQTPGQGLQFLFEYFSETQRNKGNFPGRFSGRQFSNSRSEMNVSTLELGDSALYLCASSPPARGHMNTEAFFGQGTRLTVV.

This clone was counted between two and nine times. This chain uses TRBV9 with TRBJ2-1; TRBD2 agrees at 10 bases. CDR3 length: 16 amino acids. Germline V lookup: CDR1 SGDLS, CDR2 YYNGEE. Unmatched junction bases numbered 4, after V lost 0 bases and J lost 4 bases. The CDR3 loop reads CASSVEASGRYNEQFF. In nucleotides, the CDR3 is TGTGCCAGCAGCGTAGAGGCTAGCGGGAGATACAATGAGCAGTTCTTC.

A few counts support this clone. The rearrangement joins TRBV6-5 to TRBJ1-2; D gene ambiguous. The CDR3 is 13 residues long. Trimming stripped 6 bases from V and 4 bases from J, with 12 bases between. In germline, CDR1 is MNHEY, CDR2 SVGAGI. Here the CDR3 reads CASSQTGIYGYTF. In DNA, the CDR3 is TGTGCCAGCAGCCAGACGGGAATCTATGGCTACACCTTC.

CDR3 nucleotides: TGTGCCAGCAGCTTGTTGCTAGCGGGTAAGGATACGCAGTATTTT. This sequence encodes CASSLLLAGKDTQYF. The V gene is TRBV5-6, the J gene TRBJ2-3; 8 nucleotides agree with TRBD2. Per germline, CDR1 SGHDT and CDR2 YYEEEE. CDR3 size: 15 residues. Germline trimming cut 1 base from V and 6 bases from J; bases unmatched to any gene: 7. Full variable domain (outside the CDR3, taken from reference TRBV5-6 and TRBJ2-3): DAGVTQSPTHLIKTRGQQVTLRCSPKSGHDTVSWYQQALGQGPQFIFQYYEEEERQRGNFPDRFSGHQFPNYSSELNVNALLLGDSALYLCASSLLLAGKDTQYFGPGTRLTVL.

This chain uses TRBV6-5 with TRBJ1-4; D unclear. The CDR3 covers 13 residues. The germline CDR1 and CDR2 sequences are MNHEY and SVGAGI. V was clipped by 8 bases and J by 6 bases, with 13 bases between them. CDR3 residues: CASAPFADEKLFF. CDR3 in DNA: TGTGCCAGCGCCCCCTTCGCGGATGAAAAACTGTTTTTT.

This clone came up a few times. The chain is built from TRBV5-1 and TRBJ2-2; 7 nucleotides match TRBD2. CDR1 and CDR2 (germline): SGHRS, YFSETQ. This CDR3 has 18 amino acids. Trimming removed 3 bases from V and 3 bases from J; junction bases left unmatched: 14. The CDR3 DNA reads TGCGCCAGCAGCTCCCCAGGAGCGGGGAAGATGCACACCGGGGAGCTGTTTTTT. It translates to CASSSPGAGKMHTGELFF.

V usage is TRBV7-2 and J usage is TRBJ2-1, with TRBD1 as a possible D gene (6 bases). The CDR3 consists of 16 residues. Germline-derived CDR1 and CDR2 are SGHTA and FQGNSA. V dropped 0 bases and J dropped 2 bases, with 11 bases sitting between them. The CDR3 DNA is TGTGCCAGCAGCTTAGCGGCAGGGGCGACCTACAATGAGCAGTTCTTC. Amino acids: CASSLAAGATYNEQFF. The entire variable domain, with the rest obtained from reference TRBV7-2 and TRBJ2-1, is as follows: GAGVSQSPSNKVTEKGKDVELRCDPISGHTALYWYRQSLGQGLEFLIYFQGNSAPDKSGLPSDRFSAERTGGSVSTLTIQRTQQEDSAVYLCASSLAAGATYNEQFFGPGTRLTVL.

This clone has a handful of counts. This chain uses TRBV19 with TRBJ2-1, with D uncertain. From germline, CDR1 is LNHDA and CDR2 SQIVND (reference sequence). The CDR3 totals 12 residues. Between the trimmed V and J ends, which lost 5 bases and 7 bases, there was a span of 9 bases. CDR3 sequence: CASSPTENEQFF. CDR3 in DNA: TGTGCCAGTAGTCCGACGGAGAATGAGCAGTTCTTC.

This sequence joins TRBV4-3 and TRBJ1-2; 8 nucleotides line up with TRBD1. Germline V lookup: CDR1 LGHNA, CDR2 YSLEER. Trimming took 3 bases from V and 3 from J; bases not matched to a gene: 3. The CDR3 totals 14 residues. This CDR3 is CASSHPDRDYGYTF. The CDR3 region has the DNA TGCGCCAGCAGCCACCCGGACAGGGACTATGGCTACACCTTC.

This rearrangement joins TRBV5-1 to TRBJ2-3; TRBD2 aligns across 8 bases. In germline, CDR1 is SGHRS, CDR2 YFSETQ. Germline trimming cut 2 bases from V and 2 bases from J; bases unmatched to any gene: 10. The CDR3 runs 17 residues. The CDR3 sequence: CASSFSLDGRATDTQYF. The CDR3, as DNA: TGCGCCAGCAGCTTCAGCTTGGACGGGAGGGCCACAGATACGCAGTATTTT.

The rearrangement links TRBV7-9 to TRBJ1-2; D call uncertain. Trimming removed 5 bases from V and 6 bases from J, with 13 bases in between. Germline V lookup: CDR1 SEHNR, CDR2 FQNEAQ (reference sequence). The CDR3 is made up of 13 amino acids. Here the CDR3 reads CASSPVEDDGYTF. DNA of the CDR3: TGTGCCAGCAGCCCGGTGGAGGATGATGGCTACACCTTC.

The gene calls are TRBV13 and TRBJ2-7; 10 bases line up with TRBD2. The length of the CDR3 is 14 residues. The trim removed 3 bases at V and 5 bases at J, leaving 4 bases unmatched. Germline V CDR1 and CDR2: PRHDT, FYEKMQ (reference sequence). The CDR3 DNA is TGTGCCAGCAGCTTTGGGACTAGCGACCACGAGCAGTACTTC. Its protein is CASSFGTSDHEQYF.